This T cell receptor (beta chain) was sequenced during a study of T-cell memory formation after mild COVID-19. Study conclusions and caveats: Clones that shrank (day 15 to 85) were balanced CD4/CD8, whereas later expanders leaned CD4+. Mostly located in CM and EM were contracting CD4+ clones, with contracting CD8+ clones located in EMRA.

5'RACE primed at constant segments yielded TCR alpha and TCR beta cDNA libraries bearing sample barcodes and UMIs. TCRdb reprocessed the 5' RACE reads via MiXCR and lists one record per CDR3 protein. The sample carries about 200,000 distinct CDR3 sequences, about 9.2% recorded once. The CDR3 spans 14 residues. V gave up 5 bases and J gave up 7 bases, with 20 bases separating them. Per germline, CDR1 DFQATT and CDR2 SNEGSKA (reference sequence). This clonotype has a handful of counts. No antigen is known for it. The sequenced sample consisted of PBMCs or a T cell subset sorted from them (not recorded which). The V and J genes are TRBV20-1 and TRBJ1-2; no reliable D call. The sequence was collected from a young man who had mild COVID-19 (a few samples of this study predate the infection). Cell type and time point are not known. The CDR3: CSAGSGGVRSGYTF. The DNA of the CDR3 is TGCAGTGCTGGATCTGGCGGGGTTAGAAGTGGCTACACCTTC.